What follows are 17 T cell receptor beta chains derived from one specimen sequenced in a study of T cells in Graves' hyperthyroidism and ophthalmopathy. What was amplified from RNA transcripts were TCR beta CDR3 regions. HTBI primers were used for first-round RT-PCR of the TCR CDR3. TCRdb re-derived calls from the multiplex PCR reads in MiXCR, one entry per CDR3 protein. The table lists just under 750,000 distinct CDR3 sequences, about 35% of them singletons. Specimen: blood. All receptors derive from a woman aged 40 to 50 with Graves' hyperthyroidism.

V is TRBV4-1 and J is TRBJ1-2; D remains ambiguous. Trimming left V 4 bases short and J 3 bases short, with 12 bases between. Germline V gene data show CDR1 as MGHRA and CDR2 as YSYEKL. The CDR3 has 14 amino acids. The CDR3 protein is CASSRNGEYYGYTF. CDR3 bases: TGCGCCAGCAGCCGGAACGGCGAATACTATGGCTACACCTTC.

Many counts were recorded for this clonotype. The chain is built from TRBV10-3 and TRBJ2-2, with 10 nucleotides matching TRBD2. The germline CDR1 and CDR2 sequences are ENHRY and SYGVKD. The CDR3 spans 16 residues. Trimming cost V 6 bases and J 0 bases; bases outside gene matches: 4. The CDR3 nucleotides are TGTGCCATCAGAGCCAGCGGGAGGGCGAACACCGGGGAGCTGTTTTTT. Protein: CAIRASGRANTGELFF.

This rearrangement joins TRBV7-8 to TRBJ1-4, with unresolved D. The germline V and J ends were trimmed by 5 bases and 1 base, with 17 bases remaining between them. The V gene's germline CDR1 is SGHVS and CDR2 FQNEAQ. CDR3 length: 17 residues. The CDR3 DNA reads TGTGCCAGCAGCCCAGCAGCCACGGGAGTAACTAATGAAAAACTGTTTTTT. It yields the protein CASSPAATGVTNEKLFF.

V is TRBV4-3 and J is TRBJ2-5, with a tentative D call TRBD2 (7 bases). Trimming left V 0 bases short and J 6 bases short, with 14 bases between. The V gene's germline CDR1 is LGHNA and CDR2 YSLEER. The CDR3 loop spans 15 amino acids. DNA of the CDR3: TGCGCCAGCAGCCAAGATGACGGGGGGCATAAGACCCAGTACTTC. This gives the protein CASSQDDGGHKTQYF.

This clonotype was picked up many times. The V and J genes are TRBV7-2 and TRBJ1-1, with 7 bases identical to TRBD1. CDR3 length equals 14 residues. Germline trimming cut 5 bases from V and 3 bases from J; bases unmatched to any gene: 6. Germline CDR1 is SGHTA and CDR2 is FQGNSA. CDR3 bases: TGTGCCAGCAGCCCCCCCGACAGGGACACTGAAGCTTTCTTT. Translating gives CASSPPDRDTEAFF.

As concerns this clonotype: A much more abundant neighbour one base away suggests this may be a read error. This sequence joins TRBV11-2 and TRBJ1-2, with D uncertain. The CDR3 has 15 residues. Germline CDR1 reads SGHAT; CDR2 reads FQNNGV. V was clipped by 9 bases and J by 2 bases, with 19 bases between them. CDR3: CASRGLRASNYGYTF. The CDR3 region has the DNA TGTGCCAGTAGAGGACTCCGGGCGTCAAACTATGGCTACACCTTC.

The table lists this clonotype with many counts. The chain is built from TRBV7-9 and TRBJ2-7, with D unclear. The CDR3 loop spans 13 amino acids. The germline CDR1 and CDR2 sequences are SEHNR and FQNEAQ (reference sequence). The ends were cut back, 5 bases at V and 7 bases at J, with 15 bases in the middle. DNA of the CDR3: TGTGCCAGCAGCGTCGGAAGGGTACCGGAGCAGTACTTC. This sequence encodes CASSVGRVPEQYF.

This clonotype was picked up a small number of times. This chain uses TRBV3-1 with TRBJ1-4; D call uncertain. The CDR3 sequence is 15 residues long. Germline V CDR1 and CDR2: LGHDT, YNNKEL (reference sequence). Between the trimmed V and J ends, which lost 1 base and 0 bases, there was a span of 6 bases. The CDR3 here is CASSQVTATNEKLFF. The CDR3 coding sequence is TGTGCCAGCAGCCAAGTGACTGCAACTAATGAAAAACTGTTTTTT.

Many counts were recorded for this clonotype. The chain carries TRBV7-6 and TRBJ1-6; 9 nucleotides line up with TRBD1. Germline-derived CDR1 and CDR2 are SGHVS and FNYEAQ. The CDR3 extends over 16 amino acids. The junction had 9 bases not matched to a gene; V was cut back by 4 bases and J by 8 bases. CDR3 in DNA: TGTGCCAGCAGCTCACTTGGGACAGGGTCTGATTCACCCCTCCACTTT. Protein: CASSSLGTGSDSPLHF.

The chain uses TRBV4-1 and TRBJ1-6, with D perhaps TRBD1 (6 bases). Germline CDR1 and CDR2: MGHRA and YSYEKL. Trimming stripped 1 base from V and 7 bases from J, with 11 bases between. The CDR3 sequence is 15 residues long. CDR3 DNA: TGCGCCAGCAGCCAAGCGCCGGGGGCAAATTCACCCCTCCACTTT. This translates into CASSQAPGANSPLHF.

Ten or more counts support this clonotype. The chain employs TRBV20-1 and TRBJ2-5; tentatively, D is TRBD1 or TRBD2 (5 bases each). The J call may be mistaken, given a closer DNA end match to TRBJ2-1. Germline CDR1 reads DFQATT; CDR2 reads SNEGSKA (reference sequence). This CDR3 is 11 amino acids long. CDR3 sequence (DNA): TGCAGTGCTAGAGATTTGGGGGTGCAGTTCTTC. This gives the protein CSARDLGVQFF.

The chain is built from TRBV7-2 and TRBJ2-5; 8 bases line up with TRBD2. Germline V gives CDR1 SGHTA, CDR2 FQGNSA. Trimming at V came to 11 bases and at J to 2 bases, leaving 13 bases not matched to a gene. This CDR3 is 15 amino acids long. The CDR3 DNA reads TGTGCCTGGAGTGCGGGAGGACTATTTCAAGAGACCCAGTACTTC. Residues: CAWSAGGLFQETQYF.

This clonotype occurred many times. The CDR3 coding sequence is TGTGCCAGCAGGATGAACACTGAAGCTTTCTTT. Translating gives CASRMNTEAFF. The rearrangement joins TRBV6-5 to TRBJ1-1; D gene unclear. Germline assignment: CDR1 MNHEY and CDR2 SVGAGI. Trimming took 6 bases from V and 0 from J, leaving 2 bases between them. The CDR3 has 11 amino acids.

The gene calls are TRBV20-1 and TRBJ2-7; the D gene is possibly TRBD2 (6 bases). Germline assignment: CDR1 DFQATT and CDR2 SNEGSKA (reference sequence). The CDR3 contains 14 residues. Trimming left V 4 bases short and J 2 bases short, with 15 bases between. The CDR3 nucleotides are TGCAGTGCTAAGCCCGGGACTCGGCCCTACGAGCAGTACTTC. It is translated as CSAKPGTRPYEQYF.

In its sample, this clonotype was seen a few times. J is TRBJ1-2 and V is TRBV12-5, with D maybe TRBD1 (5 bases). The V gene lost 0 bases and the J gene lost 5 bases, with 13 bases spanning the gap. From germline, CDR1 is LGHNT and CDR2 FRNRAP. The CDR3 is 15 amino acids. The CDR3 sequence is CASGLVGPGTYGYTF. The CDR3 nucleotides read TGTGCTAGTGGTTTGGTCGGCCCAGGGACTTATGGCTACACCTTC.

There are a few counts of this clonotype. The J gene is TRBJ1-2, the V gene TRBV20-1; D is undetermined. Germline loops: CDR1 DFQATT, CDR2 SNEGSKA (reference sequence). The CDR3 is made up of 12 amino acids. The CDR3 sequence is CRAPRADYGYTF. The CDR3 region has the DNA TGCAGAGCTCCAAGGGCGGACTATGGCTACACCTTC.

The chain is built from TRBV5-5 and TRBJ1-1; D is ambiguous. The CDR3 totals 16 residues. The germline V and J ends were trimmed by 1 base and 1 base, with 14 bases remaining between them. Germline V CDR1 and CDR2: SGHKS, YYEKEE (reference sequence). The CDR3 nucleotides are TGTGCCAGCAGCTTGAGTGTAGGGTGGGCGAACACTGAAGCTTTCTTT. Protein: CASSLSVGWANTEAFF.